A single sample gave rise to the 25 T cell receptor beta chains below, sequenced in a study of blood T cell repertoires in COVID-19. The repertoire was sequenced with immunoSEQ multiplex PCR; TCRdb's copy has only in-frame clones and lacks some. This table holds about 110,000 clones, around 80% found once. The sample was peripheral blood. All receptors come from a human donor in a cohort sampled during active or convalescent COVID-19.

This clone was detected only a few times. The chain links TRBV27 to TRBJ2-4, with 10 bases that match TRBD2. CDR1 is MNHEY and CDR2 is SMNVEV in the germline V gene (reference sequence). The CDR3 has 16 residues. With 6 bases clipped from V and 0 bases from J, the junction kept 5 bases outside the gene matches. This chain's CDR3 is CASRLAGAGAKNIQYF. In DNA, the CDR3 is TGTGCCAGCAGGCTAGCGGGGGCAGGAGCCAAAAACATTCAGTACTTC.

V gene TRBV27 combines with J gene TRBJ2-7; 8 bases line up with TRBD2. Germline V CDR1 and CDR2: MNHEY, SMNVEV (reference sequence). The CDR3 has 14 residues. The trim removed 6 bases at V and 2 bases at J, leaving 6 bases unmatched. The CDR3 bases are TGTGCCAGCAGCTGGGGACTAGGACCCTACGAGCAGTACTTC. Protein sequence: CASSWGLGPYEQYF.

V is TRBV7-9 and J is TRBJ2-5; 10 bases match TRBD1. The junction had 5 bases not matched to a gene; V was cut back by 0 bases and J by 7 bases. The CDR3 consists of 15 residues. Germline loops: CDR1 SEHNR, CDR2 FQNEAQ (reference sequence). The CDR3 DNA reads TGTGCCAGCAGCTTAGCGGGAGGACAGGGGGTGACCCAGTACTTC. Its translation: CASSLAGGQGVTQYF.

This sequence joins TRBV5-1 and TRBJ1-2; no reliable D call. Trimming cost V 4 bases and J 4 bases, with 14 bases left between them. Germline CDR1 and CDR2: SGHRS and YFSETQ. The CDR3 contains 14 residues. The CDR3 region has the DNA TGCGCCAGCAGCCCCATAGGAGAAAGCTATGGCTACACCTTC. This sequence encodes CASSPIGESYGYTF.

This clone was detected only once. This chain joins TRBV7-3 and TRBJ2-3; D gene unclear. The CDR3 is 12 residues long. The germline V gene encodes CDR1 SGHTA and CDR2 FQGTGA. Between the trimmed V and J ends, which lost 3 bases and 1 base, there was a span of 2 bases. The CDR3 nucleotides read TGTGCCAGCAGCTTCGGCACAGATACGCAGTATTTT. It is translated as CASSFGTDTQYF.

This chain links TRBV12-3 or TRBV12-4 with TRBJ1-6; D remains unclear. V lost 5 bases, J lost 12 bases, and 11 bases lay in between. The CDR3 is made up of 12 amino acids. CDR3 DNA sequence: TGTGCCAGCAGTCCTAGGCGCGGACCCCTCCACTTT. This encodes CASSPRRGPLHF.

The rearrangement links TRBV7-9 to TRBJ2-5; TRBD2 matches 9 bases. The germline CDR1 and CDR2 sequences are SEHNR and FQNEAQ (reference sequence). Trimming took 4 bases from V and 4 from J; bases not matched to a gene: 4. The CDR3 is 14 amino acids. CDR3 protein: CASSSAGGRETQYF. CDR3 in DNA: TGTGCCAGCAGCTCCGCGGGGGGGCGAGAGACCCAGTACTTC.

The chain employs TRBV20-1 and TRBJ2-7; D is perhaps TRBD2 (6 bases). V was pared by 3 bases and J by 3 bases, with 12 bases between. CDR1 DFQATT and CDR2 SNEGSKA come from the germline V gene (reference sequence). CDR3 length equals 13 residues. CDR3 residues: CSASGEVVYEQYF. The CDR3 DNA sequence: TGCAGTGCTAGTGGGGAGGTTGTCTACGAGCAGTACTTC.

This chain uses TRBV7-2 with TRBJ2-7, with 9 bases aligning to TRBD2. V shed 2 bases, J shed 3 bases, and the junction held 5 bases outside the gene matches. This CDR3 spans 15 amino acids. From germline, CDR1 is SGHTA and CDR2 FQGNSA. The CDR3 coding sequence is TGTGCCAGCAGCTTACGCGGGGGGGTTGGCTACGAGCAGTACTTC. This encodes CASSLRGGVGYEQYF.

V and J are TRBV5-1 and TRBJ2-2; 12 bases match TRBD2. The germline gives CDR1 SGHRS, CDR2 YFSETQ. Losses at the gene ends were 3 bases for V and 4 bases for J; bases not matched to a gene: 7. The CDR3 totals 17 residues. The CDR3 DNA reads TGCGCCAGCAGCTCTCTTACTAGCGGGGGGAGCACCGGGGAGCTGTTTTTT. Protein product: CASSSLTSGGSTGELFF.

The gene calls are TRBV19 and TRBJ1-1; a weak D match, TRBD1 (6 bases). Germline CDR1 is LNHDA and CDR2 is SQIVND (reference sequence). The CDR3 is made up of 16 amino acids. The V end lost 1 base, the J end lost 1 base, and 13 bases lay between the germline ends. The CDR3 nucleotides are TGTGCCAGTAGTATAGGGGGTAGGACAGCGAACACTGAAGCTTTCTTT. Its protein product is CASSIGGRTANTEAFF.

V and J are TRBV6-5 and TRBJ1-4; no clear D. This CDR3 spans 13 amino acids. Germline loops: CDR1 MNHEY, CDR2 SVGAGI. Trimming stripped 6 bases from V and 4 bases from J, with 9 bases between. The DNA for the CDR3 is TGTGCCAGCAGATTACACAATAATGAAAAACTGTTTTTT. Translation: CASRLHNNEKLFF.

This chain connects TRBV30 to TRBJ1-5; D gene ambiguous. The V gene's germline CDR1 is GTSNPN and CDR2 SVGIG (reference sequence). CDR3 length equals 15 residues. With 3 bases removed from V and 2 bases from J, the gap between germline ends came to 14 bases. DNA of the CDR3: TGTGCCTGGAGCCAGGCGGACTGGGGCAATCAGCCCCAGCATTTT. As protein: CAWSQADWGNQPQHF.

The chain joins TRBV7-3 to TRBJ1-1, with 9 bases that match TRBD1. After removal of 5 bases from V and 9 bases from J, the junction contained 4 bases not matched to a gene. This CDR3 contains 12 residues. CDR1 and CDR2 from the germline V gene are SGHTA and FQGTGA. DNA of the CDR3: TGTGCCAGCAGCCCGACAGGGGGGCAAGCTTTCTTT. This gives the protein CASSPTGGQAFF.

V is TRBV7-3 and J is TRBJ2-7; TRBD2 matches at 8 bases. The germline V gene has CDR1 SGHTA and CDR2 FQGTGA. The CDR3 spans 12 residues. The junction had 3 bases not matched to a gene; V was cut back by 5 bases and J by 6 bases. The CDR3 bases are TGTGCCAGCAGCCCGGGGGGGTTCGAGCAGTACTTC. Amino acid sequence: CASSPGGFEQYF.

The chain combines TRBV5-1 with TRBJ1-4; D not certain. Trimming pared 0 bases from V and 4 bases from J, leaving 13 bases between. Germline V gene data show CDR1 as SGHRS and CDR2 as YFSETQ. The CDR3 extends over 16 amino acids. The CDR3: CASSLARPNRNEKLFF. The DNA for the CDR3 is TGCGCCAGCAGCTTGGCCAGGCCAAACCGTAATGAAAAACTGTTTTTT.

The chain has TRBV4-3 and TRBJ2-1; 10 bases agree with TRBD2. CDR1 is LGHNA and CDR2 is YSLEER in the germline V gene. Trimming took 4 bases from V and 6 from J; bases not matched to a gene: 9. The CDR3 has 16 residues. The CDR3 DNA follows: TGCGCCAGCAGCCGTGGGGTTAGCGGGGGGTCCAATGAGCAGTTCTTC. It yields the protein CASSRGVSGGSNEQFF.

This chain connects TRBV27 to TRBJ1-2; D might be TRBD1 (6 bases). Germline loops: CDR1 MNHEY, CDR2 SMNVEV (reference sequence). The CDR3 length is 17 residues. V lost 7 bases and J lost 5, with 26 bases in between. The CDR3 nucleotides are TGTGCCAGCACCCGGGGGGCACAGGGTTTATTGGGGTATGGCTACACCTTC. Its translation is CASTRGAQGLLGYGYTF.

This chain joins TRBV19 and TRBJ2-1; tentative D call: TRBD2 (6 bases). CDR1 LNHDA and CDR2 SQIVND come from the germline V gene (reference sequence). The CDR3 spans 16 residues. Trimming took 3 bases from V and 4 from J, leaving 16 bases between them. The DNA of the CDR3 is TGTGCCAGTAGTATTGGCGAGGGAGGCAAATACAATGAGCAGTTCTTC. This codes for CASSIGEGGKYNEQFF. The whole variable domain, remainder taken from reference TRBV19 and TRBJ2-1, is DGGITQSPKYLFRKEGQNVTLSCEQNLNHDAMYWYRQDPGQGLRLIYYSQIVNDFQKGDIAEGYSVSREKKESFPLTVTSAQKNPTAFYLCASSIGEGGKYNEQFFGPGTRLTVL.

The chain uses TRBV11-2 and TRBJ1-2; 8 positions agree with TRBD1. This CDR3 region has 13 residues. V lost 1 base, J lost 9 bases, and 4 bases stayed unmatched. Germline V CDR1 and CDR2: SGHAT, FQNNGV. CDR3 residues: CASSLGTGSSYTF. CDR3 nucleotide sequence: TGTGCCAGCAGCTTAGGGACAGGGAGTAGCTACACCTTC.

This chain joins TRBV9 and TRBJ2-7; 10 nucleotides line up with TRBD1. Germline V CDR1 and CDR2: SGDLS, YYNGEE. This CDR3 spans 16 amino acids. V lost 1 base to trimming and J lost 2 bases; unmatched junction nucleotides: 6. The CDR3 nucleotides read TGTGCCAGCAGCGTAAGACAGGGGGCGCGGCCCTACGAGCAGTACTTC. This sequence encodes CASSVRQGARPYEQYF.

The chain combines TRBV18 with TRBJ1-5; D call uncertain. CDR1 and CDR2 from the germline V gene are KGHSH and LQKENI. CDR3 length equals 15 residues. With 2 bases removed from V and 5 bases from J, the gap between germline ends came to 13 bases. CDR3 protein: CASSPVGGKDQPQHF. The CDR3 nucleotides read TGTGCCAGCTCACCAGTCGGCGGAAAAGATCAGCCCCAGCATTTT.

The CDR3 DNA follows: TGTGCCAGCAGCTTGGTTCCCGGCTCTGGGAGAGCTAATGAAAAACTGTTTTTT. Translated: CASSLVPGSGRANEKLFF. The genes are TRBV5-5 and TRBJ1-4; no definite D call. The CDR3 length is 18 residues. The germline V and J ends were trimmed by 0 bases and 3 bases, with 18 bases remaining between them. Germline V gene sequence: CDR1 SGHKS, CDR2 YYEKEE (reference sequence).

This clone has only one observation. The CDR3, as DNA: TGCGCCAGCAGCTTGGTGGGATCCAGCGGGCGGGAAGAGACCCAGTACTTC. Translating gives CASSLVGSSGREETQYF. This rearrangement joins TRBV5-1 to TRBJ2-5; D is perhaps TRBD2 (6 bases). V shed 0 bases and J shed 3 bases, with 18 bases lying between them. Germline CDR1 and CDR2: SGHRS and YFSETQ. The CDR3 extends over 17 amino acids.

This clone was observed a handful of times. The J gene is TRBJ2-1, the V gene TRBV7-2; 8 bases are shared with TRBD2. CDR3 size: 13 residues. The J segment lost 13 bases and the V segment lost 6 bases, leaving 11 bases of the junction unmatched. Germline V CDR1 and CDR2: SGHTA, FQGNSA. The CDR3 region is CASRAQTAGDQFF. The CDR3 DNA sequence: TGTGCCAGCAGAGCTCAAACAGCGGGGGACCAGTTCTTC.